A selection of T cell receptor beta chains follows, all from one sample in a study of identifying expanded T cells in peripheral blood. Only in-frame clones appear in the TCRdb table, and some are missing; sequencing was by immunoSEQ multiplex PCR. Among about 100,000 clones listed, 75% to 90% were seen once. Input material: blood. These receptors were taken from a person between 18 and 75 years old in good health. CDR3s include the opening cysteine and the closing phenylalanine or tryptophan. The D gene is left open where the match is weak. Clone size is not always given. Where it is, it says once, few, many or a class for expanded clones.

V gene	J gene	clone size	D gene	CDR3 protein	CDR3 DNA
TRBV11-1	TRBJ1-1	.	.	CASSLAQGTNTEAFF	TGTGCCAGCAGCTTAGCGCAGGGGACGAACACTGAAGCTTTCTTT
TRBV9	TRBJ2-7	.	TRBD1	CASSVGPGQGRYEQYF	TGTGCCAGCAGCGTGGGACCGGGACAGGGAAGATACGAGCAGTACTTC
TRBV7-9	TRBJ2-1	once	TRBD2	CASSVSEGLAFANEQFF	TGTGCCAGCAGCGTGAGCGAGGGACTAGCTTTTGCGAATGAGCAGTTCTTC
TRBV15	TRBJ1-2	.	.	CATSGGYGYTF	TGTGCCACCAGTGGAGGCTATGGCTACACCTTC
TRBV30	TRBJ2-7	once	TRBD1	CAWDPGQGREQYF	TGTGCCTGGGACCCGGGACAGGGTCGCGAGCAGTACTTC
TRBV7-9	TRBJ2-2	.	.	CASSLAGGGELFF	TGTGCCAGCAGCTTAGCGGGCGGCGGGGAGCTGTTTTTT
TRBV18	TRBJ2-3	.	.	CASSPVRSGDTQYF	TGTGCCAGCTCACCAGTCCGGAGCGGAGATACGCAGTATTTT
TRBV10-3	TRBJ2-1	.	.	CAISADSYNEQFF	TGTGCCATCAGTGCTGACTCCTACAATGAGCAGTTCTTC
TRBV7-9	TRBJ2-5	.	.	CASSLMPLGAGETQYF	TGTGCCAGCAGCTTAATGCCCCTGGGGGCAGGAGAGACCCAGTACTTC
TRBV6-6	TRBJ1-2	.	.	CASSLLQYGYTF	TGTGCCAGCAGTTTACTCCAATATGGCTACACCTTC
TRBV19	TRBJ1-5	.	.	CASSLMGNRDQPQHF	TGTGCCAGTAGTCTCATGGGAAACAGGGATCAGCCCCAGCATTTT
TRBV29-1	TRBJ1-1	few	.	CSVGRQRGTEAFF	TGCAGCGTTGGACGGCAGAGGGGCACTGAAGCTTTCTTT
TRBV7-9	TRBJ2-7	.	.	CASSLVPNGDEQYF	TGTGCCAGCAGCTTAGTCCCTAACGGGGACGAGCAGTACTTC
TRBV14	TRBJ1-4	.	.	CASSQDSRRGGKLFF	TGTGCCAGCAGCCAAGATTCTCGCCGGGGAGGAAAACTGTTTTTT
TRBV6-9	TRBJ1-4	.	.	CASILINARVTLRGNEKLFF	TGTGCCAGCATACTGATCAATGCCAGGGTAACACTTAGGGGAAATGAAAAACTGTTTTTT
TRBV11-2	TRBJ1-3	.	.	CASSYGGFSGNTIYF	TGTGCCAGCAGCTACGGGGGTTTCTCTGGAAACACCATATATTTT
TRBV18	TRBJ1-5	.	.	CASSPGFGQPQHF	TGTGCCAGCTCACCAGGGTTCGGGCAGCCCCAGCATTTT
TRBV18	TRBJ2-2	.	.	CASSPLRQESAGELFF	TGTGCCAGCTCACCACTCAGGCAGGAGAGCGCCGGGGAGCTGTTTTTT
TRBV19	TRBJ2-2	.	.	CASSIEGLGTGELFF	TGTGCCAGTAGTATAGAAGGCCTGGGGACCGGGGAGCTGTTTTTT
TRBV6-1	TRBJ2-7	.	.	CASHLAAVPYEQYF	TGTGCCAGCCATTTAGCAGCTGTTCCTTACGAGCAGTACTTC
TRBV28	TRBJ2-1	.	TRBD2	CASSPSGGGYGEQFF	TGTGCCAGCAGTCCTAGCGGCGGAGGGTATGGTGAGCAGTTCTTC
TRBV5-1	TRBJ2-1	.	TRBD2	CASSHGLAGAYNEQFF	TGCGCCAGCAGCCATGGACTAGCGGGAGCCTACAATGAGCAGTTCTTC
TRBV10-3	TRBJ2-7	.	.	CAISAMAPTYEQYF	TGTGCCATCAGTGCGATGGCACCGACCTACGAGCAGTACTTC